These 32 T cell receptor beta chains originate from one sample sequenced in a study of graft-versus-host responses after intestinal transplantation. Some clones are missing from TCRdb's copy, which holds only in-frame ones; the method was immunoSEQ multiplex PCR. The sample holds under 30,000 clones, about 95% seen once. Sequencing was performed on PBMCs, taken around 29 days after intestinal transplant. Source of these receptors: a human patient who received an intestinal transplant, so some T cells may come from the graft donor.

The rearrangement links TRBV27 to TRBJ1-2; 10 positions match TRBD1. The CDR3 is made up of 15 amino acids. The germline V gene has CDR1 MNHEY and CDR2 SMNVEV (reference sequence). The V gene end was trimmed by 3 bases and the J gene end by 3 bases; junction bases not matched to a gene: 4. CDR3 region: CASSFRGTGDYGYTF. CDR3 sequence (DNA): TGTGCCAGCAGTTTCCGCGGGACAGGGGACTATGGCTACACCTTC.

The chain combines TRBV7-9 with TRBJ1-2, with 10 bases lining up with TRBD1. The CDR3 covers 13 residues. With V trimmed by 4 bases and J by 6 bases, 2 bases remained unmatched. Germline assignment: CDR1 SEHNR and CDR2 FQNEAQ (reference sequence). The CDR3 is CASSSGQGDGYTF. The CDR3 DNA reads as TGTGCCAGCAGCTCTGGACAGGGGGATGGCTACACCTTC.

The CDR3 sequence is CATRDRGTSPLHF. The CDR3 DNA reads TGTGCCACCAGGGACAGGGGTACATCACCCCTCCACTTT. The rearrangement uses TRBV15 and TRBJ1-6, with 9 bases matching TRBD1. CDR3 length equals 13 residues. With V trimmed by 6 bases and J by 10 bases, 4 bases remained unmatched. Germline CDR1 and CDR2: LNHNV and YYDKDF (reference sequence).

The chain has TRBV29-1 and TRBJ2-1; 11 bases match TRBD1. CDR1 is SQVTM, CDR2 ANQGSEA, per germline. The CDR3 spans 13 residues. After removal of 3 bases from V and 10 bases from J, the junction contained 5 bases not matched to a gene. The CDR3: CSVDGQGAVEQFF. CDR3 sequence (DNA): TGCAGCGTTGACGGACAGGGGGCTGTGGAGCAGTTCTTC.

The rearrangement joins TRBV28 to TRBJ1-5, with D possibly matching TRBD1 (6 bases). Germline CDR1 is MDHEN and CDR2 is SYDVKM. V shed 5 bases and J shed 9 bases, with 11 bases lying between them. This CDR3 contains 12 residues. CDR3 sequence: CASSPQGWPQHF. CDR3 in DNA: TGTGCCAGCAGTCCACAGGGTTGGCCCCAGCATTTT.

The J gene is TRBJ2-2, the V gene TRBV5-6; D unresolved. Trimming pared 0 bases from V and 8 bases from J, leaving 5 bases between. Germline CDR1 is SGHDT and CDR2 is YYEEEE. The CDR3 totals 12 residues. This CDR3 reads CASSLGWGELFF. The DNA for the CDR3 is TGTGCCAGCAGCTTGGGATGGGGGGAGCTGTTTTTT.

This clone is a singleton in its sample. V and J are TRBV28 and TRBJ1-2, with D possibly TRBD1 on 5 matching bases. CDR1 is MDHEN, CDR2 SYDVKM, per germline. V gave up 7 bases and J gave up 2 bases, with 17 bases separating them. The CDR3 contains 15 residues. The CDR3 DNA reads TGTGCCAGCATGCGTGGGGCCTACCTAAACTATGGCTACACCTTC. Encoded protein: CASMRGAYLNYGYTF.

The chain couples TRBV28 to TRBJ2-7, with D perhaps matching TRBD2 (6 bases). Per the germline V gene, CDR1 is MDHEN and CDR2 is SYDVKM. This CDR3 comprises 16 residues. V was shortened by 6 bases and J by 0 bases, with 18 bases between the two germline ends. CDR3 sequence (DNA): TGTGCCAGCAGCATGCACGGTACGCGGGGCTCCTACGAGCAGTACTTC. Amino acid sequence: CASSMHGTRGSYEQYF.

The CDR3: CASSRKGLETQYF. The CDR3 DNA reads as TGCGCCAGCAGCCGAAAAGGGTTGGAGACCCAGTACTTC. This chain connects TRBV5-1 to TRBJ2-5, with D unclear. Germline V gene sequence: CDR1 SGHRS, CDR2 YFSETQ. Trimming left V 4 bases short and J 5 bases short, with 12 bases between. The CDR3 contains 13 residues.

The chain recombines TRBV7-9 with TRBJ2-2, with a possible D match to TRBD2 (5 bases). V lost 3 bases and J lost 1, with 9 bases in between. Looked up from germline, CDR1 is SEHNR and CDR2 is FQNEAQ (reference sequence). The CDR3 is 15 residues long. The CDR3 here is CASSFGGRNTGELFF. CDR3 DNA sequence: TGTGCCAGCAGCTTCGGTGGGAGGAACACCGGGGAGCTGTTTTTT.

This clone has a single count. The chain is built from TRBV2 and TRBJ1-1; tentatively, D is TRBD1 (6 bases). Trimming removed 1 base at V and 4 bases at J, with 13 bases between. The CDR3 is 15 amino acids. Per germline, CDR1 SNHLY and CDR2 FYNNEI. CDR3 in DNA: TGTGCCAGCAGTGAAGATATCAGGGGAACCACTGAAGCTTTCTTT. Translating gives CASSEDIRGTTEAFF.

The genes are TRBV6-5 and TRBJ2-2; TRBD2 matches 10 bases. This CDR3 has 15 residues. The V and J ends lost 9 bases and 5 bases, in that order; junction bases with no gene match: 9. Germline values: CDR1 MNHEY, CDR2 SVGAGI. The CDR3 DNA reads TGTGCCAGTCGAGCGGGAGGGCCAGGAACCGGGGAGCTGTTTTTT. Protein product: CASRAGGPGTGELFF.

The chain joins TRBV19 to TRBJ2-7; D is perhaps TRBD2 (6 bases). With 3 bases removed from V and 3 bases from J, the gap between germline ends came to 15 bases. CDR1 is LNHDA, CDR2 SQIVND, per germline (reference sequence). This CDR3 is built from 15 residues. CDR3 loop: CASSILGGADYEQYF. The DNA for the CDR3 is TGTGCCAGTAGTATCCTTGGCGGGGCCGACTACGAGCAGTACTTC.

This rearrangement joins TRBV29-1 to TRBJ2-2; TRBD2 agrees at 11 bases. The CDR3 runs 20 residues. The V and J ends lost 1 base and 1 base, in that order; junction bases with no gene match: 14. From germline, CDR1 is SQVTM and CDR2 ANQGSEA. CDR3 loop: CSVEVIPKLAGGLNTGELFF. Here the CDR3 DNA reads TGCAGCGTTGAAGTCATTCCTAAGCTAGCGGGGGGTCTGAACACCGGGGAGCTGTTTTTT.

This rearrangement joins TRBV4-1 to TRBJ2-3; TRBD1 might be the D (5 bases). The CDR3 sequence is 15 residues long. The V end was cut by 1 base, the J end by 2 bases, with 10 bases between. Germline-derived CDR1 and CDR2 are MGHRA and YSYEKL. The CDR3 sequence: CASSQGGYNTDTQYF. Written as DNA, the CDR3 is TGCGCCAGCAGCCAAGGGGGCTACAACACAGATACGCAGTATTTT.

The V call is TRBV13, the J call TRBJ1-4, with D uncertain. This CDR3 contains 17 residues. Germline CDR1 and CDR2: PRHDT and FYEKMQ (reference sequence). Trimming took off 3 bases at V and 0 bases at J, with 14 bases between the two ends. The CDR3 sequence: CASSFARAASTNEKLFF. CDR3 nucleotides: TGTGCCAGCAGCTTCGCCCGAGCGGCTTCAACTAATGAAAAACTGTTTTTT.

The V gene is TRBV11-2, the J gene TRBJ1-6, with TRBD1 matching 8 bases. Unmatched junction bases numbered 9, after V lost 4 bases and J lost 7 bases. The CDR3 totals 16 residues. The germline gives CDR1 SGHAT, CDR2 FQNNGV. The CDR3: CASSSPRQGSNSPLHF. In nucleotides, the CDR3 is TGTGCCAGCAGCTCACCCCGACAGGGGAGCAATTCACCCCTCCACTTT. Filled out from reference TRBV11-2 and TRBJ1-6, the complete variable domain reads EAGVAQSPRYKIIEKRQSVAFWCNPISGHATLYWYQQILGQGPKLLIQFQNNGVVDDSQLPKDRFSAERLKGVDSTLKIQPAKLEDSAVYLCASSSPRQGSNSPLHFGNGTRLTVT.

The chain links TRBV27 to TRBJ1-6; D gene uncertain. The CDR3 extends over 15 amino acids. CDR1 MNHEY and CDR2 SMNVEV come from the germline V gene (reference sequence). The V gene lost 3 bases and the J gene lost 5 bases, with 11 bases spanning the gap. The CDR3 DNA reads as TGTGCCAGCAGTTTTCGGGCCCGGGATAATTCACCCCTCCACTTT. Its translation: CASSFRARDNSPLHF.

CDR3 nucleotides: TGCGCCAGCAGGCGGGACAGGGGGCTGAGTGAAGCTTTCTTT. Translated, it gives CASRRDRGLSEAFF. The V and J genes are TRBV5-1 and TRBJ1-1, with 12 bases fitting TRBD1. CDR3 size: 14 residues. CDR1 is SGHRS, CDR2 YFSETQ, per germline. V was clipped by 5 bases and J by 7 bases; unmatched bases: 6.

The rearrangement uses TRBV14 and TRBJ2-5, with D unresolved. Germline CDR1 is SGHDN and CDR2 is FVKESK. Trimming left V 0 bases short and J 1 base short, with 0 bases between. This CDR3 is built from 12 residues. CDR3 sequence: CASSQDQETQYF. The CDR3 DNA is TGTGCCAGCAGCCAAGACCAAGAGACCCAGTACTTC.

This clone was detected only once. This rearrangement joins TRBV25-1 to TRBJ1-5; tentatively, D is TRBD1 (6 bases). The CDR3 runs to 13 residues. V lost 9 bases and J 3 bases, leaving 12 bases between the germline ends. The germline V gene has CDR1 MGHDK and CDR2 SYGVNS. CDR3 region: CARQTGNNQPQHF. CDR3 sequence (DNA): TGTGCCAGACAAACAGGGAACAATCAGCCCCAGCATTTT.

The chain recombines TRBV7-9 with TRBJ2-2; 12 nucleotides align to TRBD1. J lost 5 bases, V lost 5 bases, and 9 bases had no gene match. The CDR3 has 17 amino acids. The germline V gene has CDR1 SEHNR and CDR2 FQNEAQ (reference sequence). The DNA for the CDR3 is TGTGCCAGCAGCCCACCCCCGGGACAGGGGGCGACCGGGGAGCTGTTTTTT. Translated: CASSPPPGQGATGELFF.

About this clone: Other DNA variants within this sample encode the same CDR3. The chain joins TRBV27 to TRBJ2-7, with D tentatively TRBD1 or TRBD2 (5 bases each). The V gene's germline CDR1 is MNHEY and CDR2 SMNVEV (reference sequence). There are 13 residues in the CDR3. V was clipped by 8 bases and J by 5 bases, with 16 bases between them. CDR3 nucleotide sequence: TGTGCCAGCGGATCCCCCCCGGGGCACGAGCAGTACTTC. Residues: CASGSPPGHEQYF.

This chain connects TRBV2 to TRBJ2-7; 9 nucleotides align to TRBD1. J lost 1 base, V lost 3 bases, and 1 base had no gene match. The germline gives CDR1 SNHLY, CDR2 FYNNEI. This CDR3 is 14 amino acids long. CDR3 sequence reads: CASSEDRGSYEQYF. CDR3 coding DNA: TGTGCCAGCAGTGAGGACAGGGGATCCTACGAGCAGTACTTC.

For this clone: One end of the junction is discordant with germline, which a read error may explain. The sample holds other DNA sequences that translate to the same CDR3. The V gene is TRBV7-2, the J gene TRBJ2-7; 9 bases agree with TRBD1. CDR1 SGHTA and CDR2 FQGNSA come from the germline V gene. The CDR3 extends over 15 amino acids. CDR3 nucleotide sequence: TGCGCCAGCAGCATAACCGGGACAGGGACCTACGAGCAGTACTTC. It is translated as CASSITGTGTYEQYF.

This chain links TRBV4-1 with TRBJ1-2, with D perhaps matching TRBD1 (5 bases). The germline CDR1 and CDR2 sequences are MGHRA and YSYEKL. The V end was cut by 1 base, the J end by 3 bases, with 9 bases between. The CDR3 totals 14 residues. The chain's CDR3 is CASSQVGPYYGYTF. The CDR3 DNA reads TGCGCCAGCAGCCAAGTGGGGCCTTACTATGGCTACACCTTC.

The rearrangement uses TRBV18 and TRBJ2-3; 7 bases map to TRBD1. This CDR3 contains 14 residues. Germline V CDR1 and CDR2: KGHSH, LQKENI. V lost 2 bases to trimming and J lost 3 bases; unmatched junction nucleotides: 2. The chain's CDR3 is CASSPNRGTDTQYF. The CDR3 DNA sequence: TGTGCCAGCTCACCAAACAGGGGAACAGATACGCAGTATTTT.

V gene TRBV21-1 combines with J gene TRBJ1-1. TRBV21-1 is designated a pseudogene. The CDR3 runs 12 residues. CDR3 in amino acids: CASSKGGTEAFF. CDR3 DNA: TGTGCCAGCAGCAAAGGGGGCACTGAAGCTTTCTTT.

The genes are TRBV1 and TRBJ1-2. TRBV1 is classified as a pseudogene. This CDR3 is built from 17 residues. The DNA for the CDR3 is TGCACCAGCAGAGGGAGGCGTTTGTGCGAAAGGACCTATGGCTACACCTTC. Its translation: CTSRGRRLCERTYGYTF.

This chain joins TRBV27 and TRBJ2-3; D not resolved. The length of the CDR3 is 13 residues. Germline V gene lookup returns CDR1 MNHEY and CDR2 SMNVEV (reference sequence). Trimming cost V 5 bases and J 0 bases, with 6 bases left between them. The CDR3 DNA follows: TGTGCCAGCAGTACTCCTAGCACAGATACGCAGTATTTT. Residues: CASSTPSTDTQYF.

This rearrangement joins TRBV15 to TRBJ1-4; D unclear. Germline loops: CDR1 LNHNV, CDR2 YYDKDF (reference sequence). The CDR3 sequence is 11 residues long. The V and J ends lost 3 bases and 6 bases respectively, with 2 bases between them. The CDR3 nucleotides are TGTGCCACCAGCAGGGATGAAAAACTGTTTTTT. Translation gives CATSRDEKLFF.

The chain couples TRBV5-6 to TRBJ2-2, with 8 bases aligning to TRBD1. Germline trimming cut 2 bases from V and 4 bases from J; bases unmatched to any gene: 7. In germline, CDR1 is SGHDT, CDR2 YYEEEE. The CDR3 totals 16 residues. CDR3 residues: CASSFYAGGGTGELFF. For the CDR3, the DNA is TGTGCCAGCAGCTTCTACGCAGGGGGCGGCACCGGGGAGCTGTTTTTT.